The TCR beta chain described here comes from a study of early T cells in non-severe SARS-CoV-2 infection. Whole-study results and caveats: Anti-spike CD8 responses were favored by VDJdb matching, which missed private and CD4 specificities.

This clonotype was observed a handful of times. Its antigen is unknown. Trimming left V 6 bases short and J 10 bases short, with 25 bases between. CDR3 length: 15 amino acids. The germline gives CDR1 DFQATT, CDR2 SNEGSKA (reference sequence). Unique molecular identifiers were affixed to single, distinct cDNA molecules. From the 5' RACE reads, TCRdb called clonotypes with MiXCR, one entry per CDR3 protein. The sample shows tens of thousands of distinct CDR3 sequences, 15% to 20% of them seen only once. This chain uses TRBV20-1 with TRBJ2-1, with D tentatively TRBD2 (5 bases). Specimen: whole blood, collected at baseline. The sequence came from an adult who was a healthcare worker with PCR-confirmed SARS-CoV-2 infection or an uninfected control (not recorded which). The DNA for the CDR3 is TGCAGTGCCCGGGAAGGGAGAAGTGGTTTTGGCGAGCAGTTCTTC. Residues: CSAREGRSGFGEQFF.